This TCR beta chain derives from a study of blood T cells in healthy people across ages. Primers used in a second PCR of roughly 6 to 12 cycles were a sample-barcoded 5' primer and a J-beta primer mix. TCRdb re-called the 5' RACE reads with MiXCR, one entry per CDR3 protein. Of 1.2 million to 1.5 million distinct CDR3 sequences listed, around 39% are singletons. V dropped 5 bases and J dropped 4; count of bases not matched to a gene: 13. This CDR3 region has 16 residues. The source is a woman aged 18-35 years in good health. Sequences were obtained from blood. This chain uses TRBV12-3 or TRBV12-4 with TRBJ1-1, with 7 bases that match TRBD1. DNA of the CDR3: TGTGCCAGCAGTCCCGTGACAGGGCGGGTTGGCACTGAAGCTTTCTTT. This encodes CASSPVTGRVGTEAFF.